Listed below are T cell receptor beta chains from one sample, sequenced in a study of regulatory T cells in long-lasting Graves disease. TCRdb reprocessed the multiplex PCR reads with MiXCR, giving one entry per CDR3 protein. The repertoire holds 550,000 to 650,000 distinct CDR3 sequences, about 16% seen once, with 9.5% to 15% in the top ten. This sample also appeared in a second study, on T cells in Graves' hyperthyroidism and ophthalmopathy.

This specimen consisted of peripheral blood mononuclear cells (PBMCs), obtained at new diagnosis, from a patient treated with antithyroid drugs. Receptors originate from a man aged 18 to 29 with Graves disease. Each CDR3 is given with its conserved first and last residue. The order of the fields is CDR3 DNA, CDR3 protein, D gene, clone size, J gene, V gene. D genes are given only for firm matches. Clone size is shown for a subset of rows, as once, few, many or a class of expanded clone.

DNA: TGTGCCATCAGTGACAGGCGCCAGGGAGAAGAGACCCAGTACTTC
CDR3: CAISDRRQGEETQYF
D: NA
size: many
J: TRBJ2-5
V: TRBV10-3

DNA: TGTGCCAGCAGCTTATTTGGGGGAGGGCCCCCAGATACGCAGTATTTT
CDR3: CASSLFGGGPPDTQYF
D: TRBD2
size: many
J: TRBJ2-3
V: TRBV7-3

DNA: TGTGCCAGTAGTCCCCGGCCCGGGACGGAGAACACCGGGGAGCTGTTTTTT
CDR3: CASSPRPGTENTGELFF
D: NA
size: NA
J: TRBJ2-2
V: TRBV19

DNA: TGTGCCAGCAGCCGGACGGATCGCTCTGGAAACACCATATATTTT
CDR3: CASSRTDRSGNTIYF
D: NA
size: NA
J: TRBJ1-3
V: TRBV5-5

DNA: TGTGCCAGCAGCCAGTGGGATAGCGGGAGCTCGGATACGCAGTATTTT
CDR3: CASSQWDSGSSDTQYF
D: TRBD2
size: few
J: TRBJ2-3
V: TRBV3-1

DNA: TGCGCCAGCAGCTTGGTGGCCTCCCGGAGGGAGACCCAGTACTTC
CDR3: CASSLVASRRETQYF
D: NA
size: few
J: TRBJ2-5
V: TRBV5-1

DNA: TGTGCCAGCAGCCCCTACGGGGGGGACACTGAAGCTTTCTTT
CDR3: CASSPYGGDTEAFF
D: NA
size: many
J: TRBJ1-1
V: TRBV5-8

DNA: TGTGCCTGGAGTGCCGGGACAGAGAACACTGAAGCTTTCTTT
CDR3: CAWSAGTENTEAFF
D: TRBD1
size: many
J: TRBJ1-1
V: TRBV30

DNA: TGTGCCAGCAGCGTAGAGGGCCCCGGCGTCTACAATGAGCAGTTCTTC
CDR3: CASSVEGPGVYNEQFF
D: NA
size: NA
J: TRBJ2-1
V: TRBV9

DNA: TGTGCCAGCAGTTTACGGGCAGAGACGAACACTGAAGCTTTCTTT
CDR3: CASSLRAETNTEAFF
D: NA
size: many
J: TRBJ1-1
V: TRBV28

DNA: TGTGCCAGCAGCTTAGCAGGGTCTAACGAGCAGTACTTC
CDR3: CASSLAGSNEQYF
D: NA
size: many
J: TRBJ2-7
V: TRBV7-9

DNA: TGCAGCGGACTATCCGGGGTCACAGATACGCAGTATTTT
CDR3: CSGLSGVTDTQYF
D: NA
size: many
J: TRBJ2-3
V: TRBV29-1

DNA: TGTGCCAGCTCACCTTTCGACAGTCCCTCCTACAATGAGCAGTTCTTC
CDR3: CASSPFDSPSYNEQFF
D: NA
size: NA
J: TRBJ2-1
V: TRBV18

DNA: TGTGCCAGCAGTCCTACTTCCGGGACTCAGCCCCAGCATTTT
CDR3: CASSPTSGTQPQHF
D: NA
size: NA
J: TRBJ1-5
V: TRBV28

DNA: TGTGCCAGCAGAATTGGAACCGAGCAGTTCTTC
CDR3: CASRIGTEQFF
D: NA
size: many
J: TRBJ2-1
V: TRBV28

DNA: TGTGCCAGCAGCTTCGGGCTACGTACTAACACAGATACGCAGTATTTT
CDR3: CASSFGLRTNTDTQYF
D: NA
size: NA
J: TRBJ2-3
V: TRBV11-3

DNA: TGTGCCAGCTGCCCGGATTGGGGATTTAACTATGGCTGCACCTTC
CDR3: CASCPDWGFNYGCTF
D: NA
size: NA
J: TRBJ1-2
V: TRBV28

DNA: TGTGCCAGCAGTTTCGCCGTTGATAGCAATCAGCCCCAGCATTTT
CDR3: CASSFAVDSNQPQHF
D: NA
size: few
J: TRBJ1-5
V: TRBV6-5

DNA: TGTGCCACCAGCAGGGACAGTGGGCGGTATGAAAAACTGTTTTTT
CDR3: CATSRDSGRYEKLFF
D: NA
size: few
J: TRBJ1-4
V: TRBV15

DNA: TGCAGTGCCGAAGGCGGGGTCAGTAATTCACCCCTCCACTTT
CDR3: CSAEGGVSNSPLHF
D: NA
size: few
J: TRBJ1-6
V: TRBV20-1

DNA: TGTGCCACTACCACCGTACCGGGCCACAGCTCCTACGAGCAGTACTTC
CDR3: CATTTVPGHSSYEQYF
D: NA
size: many
J: TRBJ2-7
V: TRBV6-1

DNA: TGTGCCAGCAGCCCAACGGCCTGGGGCGAGCAGTACTTC
CDR3: CASSPTAWGEQYF
D: NA
size: many
J: TRBJ2-7
V: TRBV27